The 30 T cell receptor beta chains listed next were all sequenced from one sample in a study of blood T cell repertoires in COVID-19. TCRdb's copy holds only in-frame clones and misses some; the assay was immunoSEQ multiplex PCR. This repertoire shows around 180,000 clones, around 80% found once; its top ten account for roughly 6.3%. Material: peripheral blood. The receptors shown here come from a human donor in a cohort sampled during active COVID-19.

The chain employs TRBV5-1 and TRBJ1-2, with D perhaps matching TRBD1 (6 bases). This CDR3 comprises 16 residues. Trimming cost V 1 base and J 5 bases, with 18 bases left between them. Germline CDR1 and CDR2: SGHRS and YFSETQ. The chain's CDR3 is CASSLIADPGDYGYTF. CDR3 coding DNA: TGCGCCAGCAGCTTGATTGCCGACCCAGGGGATTATGGCTACACCTTC.

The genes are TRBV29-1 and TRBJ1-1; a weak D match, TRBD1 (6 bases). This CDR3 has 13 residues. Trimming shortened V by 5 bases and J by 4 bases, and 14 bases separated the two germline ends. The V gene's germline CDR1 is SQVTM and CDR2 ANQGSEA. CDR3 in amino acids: CSVQGNRATEAFF. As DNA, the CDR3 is TGCAGCGTTCAAGGAAACAGGGCCACTGAAGCTTTCTTT.

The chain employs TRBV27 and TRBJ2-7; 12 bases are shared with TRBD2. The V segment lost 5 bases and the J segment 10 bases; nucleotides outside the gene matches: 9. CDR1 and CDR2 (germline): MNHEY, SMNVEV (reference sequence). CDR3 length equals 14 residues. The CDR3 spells CASSPQTSGGYQYF. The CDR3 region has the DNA TGTGCCAGCAGTCCGCAGACTAGCGGGGGTTATCAGTACTTC.

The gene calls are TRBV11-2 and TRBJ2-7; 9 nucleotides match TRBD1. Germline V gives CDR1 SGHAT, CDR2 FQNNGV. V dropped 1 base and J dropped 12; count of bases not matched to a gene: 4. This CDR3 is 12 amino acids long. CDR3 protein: CASSLVEGQGYF. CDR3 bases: TGTGCCAGCAGCTTAGTGGAGGGACAGGGGTACTTC.

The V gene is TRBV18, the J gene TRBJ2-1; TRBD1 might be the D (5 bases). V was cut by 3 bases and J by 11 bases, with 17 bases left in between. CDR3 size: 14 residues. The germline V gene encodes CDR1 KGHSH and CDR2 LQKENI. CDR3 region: CASSPGSMDTKQFF. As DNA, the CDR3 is TGTGCCAGCTCACCGGGATCCATGGACACGAAGCAGTTCTTC. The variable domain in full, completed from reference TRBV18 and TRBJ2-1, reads NAGVMQNPRHLVRRRGQEARLRCSPMKGHSHVYWYRQLPEEGLKFMVYLQKENIIDESGMPKERFSAEFPKEGPSILRIQQVVRGDSAAYFCASSPGSMDTKQFFGPGTRLTVL.

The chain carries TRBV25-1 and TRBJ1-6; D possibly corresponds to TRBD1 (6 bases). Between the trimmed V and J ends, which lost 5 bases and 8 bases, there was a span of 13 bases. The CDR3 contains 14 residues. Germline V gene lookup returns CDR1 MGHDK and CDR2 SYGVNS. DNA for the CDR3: TGTGCCAGCAGTCCGCAGGGGAAACATTCACCCCTCCACTTT. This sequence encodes CASSPQGKHSPLHF.

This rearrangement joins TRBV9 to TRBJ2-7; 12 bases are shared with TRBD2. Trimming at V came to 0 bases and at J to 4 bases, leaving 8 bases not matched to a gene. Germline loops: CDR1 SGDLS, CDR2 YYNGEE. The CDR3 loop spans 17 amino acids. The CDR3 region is CASSVGLGTSGRYEQYF. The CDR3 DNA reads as TGTGCCAGCAGCGTAGGACTGGGAACTAGCGGGAGGTACGAGCAGTACTTC. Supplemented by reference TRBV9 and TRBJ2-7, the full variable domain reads DSGVTQTPKHLITATGQRVTLRCSPRSGDLSVYWYQQSLDQGLQFLIQYYNGEERAKGNILERFSAQQFPDLHSELNLSSLELGDSALYFCASSVGLGTSGRYEQYFGPGTRLTVT.

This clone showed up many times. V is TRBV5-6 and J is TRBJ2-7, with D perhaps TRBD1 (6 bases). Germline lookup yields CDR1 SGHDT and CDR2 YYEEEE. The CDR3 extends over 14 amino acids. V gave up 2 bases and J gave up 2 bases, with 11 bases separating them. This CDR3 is CASSFLRQAYEQYF. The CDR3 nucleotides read TGTGCCAGCAGCTTCCTACGACAGGCCTACGAGCAGTACTTC.

In DNA form, the CDR3 reads TGTGCCAGCAGCGGAGGGACAGGGCTTAGTGACGAGCAGTACTTC. Translation gives CASSGGTGLSDEQYF. V is TRBV9 and J is TRBJ2-7; 9 positions match TRBD1. The length of the CDR3 is 15 residues. The ends lost 3 bases at V and 5 bases at J; junction bases unmatched: 9. CDR1 and CDR2 from the germline V gene are SGDLS and YYNGEE.

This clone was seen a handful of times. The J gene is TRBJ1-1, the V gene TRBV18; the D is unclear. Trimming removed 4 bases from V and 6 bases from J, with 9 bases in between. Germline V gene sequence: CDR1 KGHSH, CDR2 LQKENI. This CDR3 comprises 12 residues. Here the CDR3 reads CASSREGAEAFF. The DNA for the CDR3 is TGTGCCAGCTCACGAGAGGGAGCTGAAGCTTTCTTT.

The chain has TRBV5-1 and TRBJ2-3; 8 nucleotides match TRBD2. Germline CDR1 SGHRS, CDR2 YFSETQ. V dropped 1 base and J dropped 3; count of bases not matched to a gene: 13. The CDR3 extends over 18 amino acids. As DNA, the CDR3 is TGCGCCAGCAGCTTGCACAGCGGGGGCCAACGGGGGACAGATACGCAGTATTTT. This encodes CASSLHSGGQRGTDTQYF.

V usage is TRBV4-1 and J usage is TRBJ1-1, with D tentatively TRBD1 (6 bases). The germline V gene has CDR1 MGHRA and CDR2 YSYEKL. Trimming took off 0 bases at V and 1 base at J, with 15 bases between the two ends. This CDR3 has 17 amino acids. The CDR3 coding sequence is TGCGCCAGCAGCCAAGACGGGTCAGGGGTGGGGAACACTGAAGCTTTCTTT. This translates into CASSQDGSGVGNTEAFF.

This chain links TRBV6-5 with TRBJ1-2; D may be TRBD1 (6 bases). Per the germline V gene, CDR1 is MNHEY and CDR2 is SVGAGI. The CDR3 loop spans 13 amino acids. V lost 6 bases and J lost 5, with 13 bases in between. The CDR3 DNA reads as TGTGCCAGCAGGACGGACAGAGAATATGGCTACACCTTC. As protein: CASRTDREYGYTF.

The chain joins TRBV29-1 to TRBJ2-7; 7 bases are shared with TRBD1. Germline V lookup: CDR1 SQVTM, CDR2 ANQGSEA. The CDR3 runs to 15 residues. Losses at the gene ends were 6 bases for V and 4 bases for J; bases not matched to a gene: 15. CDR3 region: CSVAPTRDSRYEQYF. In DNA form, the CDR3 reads TGCAGCGTCGCCCCCACTCGGGACAGCAGATACGAGCAGTACTTC.

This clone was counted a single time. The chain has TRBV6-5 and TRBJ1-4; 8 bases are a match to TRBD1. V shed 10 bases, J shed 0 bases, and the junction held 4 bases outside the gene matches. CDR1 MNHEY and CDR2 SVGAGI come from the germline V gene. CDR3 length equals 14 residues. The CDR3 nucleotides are TGTGCCACCCAGACAGGGGCAACTAATGAAAAACTGTTTTTT. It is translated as CATQTGATNEKLFF.

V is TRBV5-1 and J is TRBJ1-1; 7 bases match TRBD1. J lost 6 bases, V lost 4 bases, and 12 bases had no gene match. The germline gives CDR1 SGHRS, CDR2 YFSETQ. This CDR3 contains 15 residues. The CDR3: CASSTRTGIGAEAFF. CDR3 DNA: TGCGCCAGCAGCACCCGGACAGGTATCGGGGCTGAAGCTTTCTTT.

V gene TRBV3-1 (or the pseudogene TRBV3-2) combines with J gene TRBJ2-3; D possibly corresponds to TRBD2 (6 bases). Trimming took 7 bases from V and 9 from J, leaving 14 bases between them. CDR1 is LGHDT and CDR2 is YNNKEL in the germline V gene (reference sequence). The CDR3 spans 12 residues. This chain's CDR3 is CASTQGGATQYF. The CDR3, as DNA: TGTGCCAGCACCCAGGGAGGCGCAACGCAGTATTTT.

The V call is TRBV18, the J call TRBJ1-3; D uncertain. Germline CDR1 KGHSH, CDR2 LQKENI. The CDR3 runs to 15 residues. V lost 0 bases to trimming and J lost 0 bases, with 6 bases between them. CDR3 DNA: TGTGCCAGCTCACCACCCCGGGGCTCTGGAAACACCATATATTTT. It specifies CASSPPRGSGNTIYF.

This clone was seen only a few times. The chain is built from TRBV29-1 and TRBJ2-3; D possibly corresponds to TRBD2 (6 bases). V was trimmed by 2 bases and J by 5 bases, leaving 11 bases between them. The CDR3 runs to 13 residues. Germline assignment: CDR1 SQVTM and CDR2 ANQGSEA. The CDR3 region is CSVERRGGDTQYF. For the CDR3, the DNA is TGCAGCGTTGAACGGCGGGGTGGAGATACGCAGTATTTT.

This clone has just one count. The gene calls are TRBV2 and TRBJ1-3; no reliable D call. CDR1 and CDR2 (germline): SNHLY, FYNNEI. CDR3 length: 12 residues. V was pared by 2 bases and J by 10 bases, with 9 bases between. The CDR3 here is CASSEFTGTIYF. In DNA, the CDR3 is TGTGCCAGCAGTGAATTCACCGGGACCATATATTTT.

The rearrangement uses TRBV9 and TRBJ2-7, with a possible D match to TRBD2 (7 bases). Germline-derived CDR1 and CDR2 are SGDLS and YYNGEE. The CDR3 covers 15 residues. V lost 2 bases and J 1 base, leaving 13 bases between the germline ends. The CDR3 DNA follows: TGTGCCAGCAGCGTCACCGGGGGGCCATCCTACGAGCAGTACTTC. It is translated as CASSVTGGPSYEQYF.

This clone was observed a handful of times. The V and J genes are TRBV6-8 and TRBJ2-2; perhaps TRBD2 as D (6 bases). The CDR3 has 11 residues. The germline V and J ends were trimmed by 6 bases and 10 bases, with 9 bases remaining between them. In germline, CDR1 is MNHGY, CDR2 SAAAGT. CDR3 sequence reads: CASRWREELFF. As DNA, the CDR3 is TGTGCCAGCAGGTGGAGGGAGGAGCTGTTTTTT.

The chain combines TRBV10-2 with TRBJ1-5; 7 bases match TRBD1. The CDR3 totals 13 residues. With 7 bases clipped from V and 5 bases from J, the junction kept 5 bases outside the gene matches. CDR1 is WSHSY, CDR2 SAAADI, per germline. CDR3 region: CASTRTGDQPQHF. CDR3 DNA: TGCGCCAGCACTCGGACAGGTGATCAGCCCCAGCATTTT.

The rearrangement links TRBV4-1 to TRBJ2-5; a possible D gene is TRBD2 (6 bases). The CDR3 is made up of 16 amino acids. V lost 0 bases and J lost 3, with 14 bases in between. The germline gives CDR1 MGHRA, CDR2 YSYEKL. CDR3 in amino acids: CASSQEQPEREETQYF. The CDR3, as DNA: TGCGCCAGCAGCCAAGAACAGCCGGAGCGGGAAGAGACCCAGTACTTC.

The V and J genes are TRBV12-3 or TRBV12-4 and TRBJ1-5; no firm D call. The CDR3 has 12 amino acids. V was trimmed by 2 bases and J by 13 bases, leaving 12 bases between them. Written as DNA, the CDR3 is TGTGCCAGCAGTTTAATCGGGGAACGTCAGCATTTT. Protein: CASSLIGERQHF.

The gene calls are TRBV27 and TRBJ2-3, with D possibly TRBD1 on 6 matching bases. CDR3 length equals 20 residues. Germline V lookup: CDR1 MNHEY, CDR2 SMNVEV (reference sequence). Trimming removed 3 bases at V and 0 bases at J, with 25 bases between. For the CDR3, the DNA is TGTGCCAGCAGTTTTCGCCGACCTGGGTGGACAGTCTCTAGCACAGATACGCAGTATTTT. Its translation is CASSFRRPGWTVSSTDTQYF.

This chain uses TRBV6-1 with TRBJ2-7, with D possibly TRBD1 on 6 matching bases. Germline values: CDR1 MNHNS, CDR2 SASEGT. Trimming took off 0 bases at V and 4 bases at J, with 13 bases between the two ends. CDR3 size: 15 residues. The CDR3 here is CASSEAAGQGYEQYF. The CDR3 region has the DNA TGTGCCAGCAGTGAAGCCGCAGGTCAGGGGTACGAGCAGTACTTC.

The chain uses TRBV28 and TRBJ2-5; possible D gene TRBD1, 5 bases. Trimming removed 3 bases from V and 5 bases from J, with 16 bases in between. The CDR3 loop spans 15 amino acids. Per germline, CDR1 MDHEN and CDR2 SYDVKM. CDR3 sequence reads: CASSLLIGAKETQYF. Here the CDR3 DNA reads TGTGCCAGCAGTTTGCTTATTGGGGCTAAGGAGACCCAGTACTTC.

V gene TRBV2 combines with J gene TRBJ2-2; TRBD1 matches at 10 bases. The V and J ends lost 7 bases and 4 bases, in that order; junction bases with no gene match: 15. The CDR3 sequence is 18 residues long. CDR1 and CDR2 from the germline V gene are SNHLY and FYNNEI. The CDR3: CASMGPGQGPRGTGELFF. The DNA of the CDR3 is TGTGCCAGCATGGGACCGGGACAGGGGCCTCGGGGCACCGGGGAGCTGTTTTTT.

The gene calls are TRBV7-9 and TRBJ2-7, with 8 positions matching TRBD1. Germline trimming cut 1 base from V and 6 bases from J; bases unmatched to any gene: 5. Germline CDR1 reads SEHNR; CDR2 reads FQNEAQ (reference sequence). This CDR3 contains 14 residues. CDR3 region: CASSLGTGYGEQYF. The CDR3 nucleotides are TGTGCCAGCAGCTTAGGGACAGGGTACGGCGAGCAGTACTTC.